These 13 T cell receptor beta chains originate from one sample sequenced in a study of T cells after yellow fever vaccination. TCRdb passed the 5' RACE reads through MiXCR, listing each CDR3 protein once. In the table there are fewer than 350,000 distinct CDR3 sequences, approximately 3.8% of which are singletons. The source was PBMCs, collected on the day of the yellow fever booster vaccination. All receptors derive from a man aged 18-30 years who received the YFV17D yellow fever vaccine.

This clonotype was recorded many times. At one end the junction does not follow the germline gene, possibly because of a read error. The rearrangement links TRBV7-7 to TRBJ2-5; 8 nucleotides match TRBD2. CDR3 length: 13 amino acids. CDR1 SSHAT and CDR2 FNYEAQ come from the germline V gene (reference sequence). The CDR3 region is CASTWGLGETQYF. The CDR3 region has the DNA TGTGCTAGCACCTGGGGACTAGGAGAGACCCAGTACTTC.

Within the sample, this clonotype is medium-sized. The CDR3 sequence is CASSSLGTSGGADTQYF. CDR3 DNA: TGCGCCAGCAGCTCTTTAGGTACTAGCGGGGGGGCAGATACGCAGTATTTT. This chain uses TRBV5-1 with TRBJ2-3; 13 bases are a match to TRBD2. The germline V gene encodes CDR1 SGHRS and CDR2 YFSETQ. Unmatched junction bases numbered 8, after V lost 3 bases and J lost 4 bases. The CDR3 totals 17 residues.

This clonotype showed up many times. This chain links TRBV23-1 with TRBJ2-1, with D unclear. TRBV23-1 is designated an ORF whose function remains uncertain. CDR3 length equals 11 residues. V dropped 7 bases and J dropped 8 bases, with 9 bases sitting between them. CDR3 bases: TGCGCCAGCAAACATCCCCATGAGCAGTTCTTC. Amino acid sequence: CASKHPHEQFF.

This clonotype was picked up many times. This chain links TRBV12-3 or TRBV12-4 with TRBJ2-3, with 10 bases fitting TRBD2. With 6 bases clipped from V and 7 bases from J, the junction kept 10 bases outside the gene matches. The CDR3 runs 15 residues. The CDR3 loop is CASSYRSGGQNTQYF. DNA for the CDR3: TGTGCCAGCAGCTATCGTAGCGGGGGGCAGAATACGCAGTATTTT.

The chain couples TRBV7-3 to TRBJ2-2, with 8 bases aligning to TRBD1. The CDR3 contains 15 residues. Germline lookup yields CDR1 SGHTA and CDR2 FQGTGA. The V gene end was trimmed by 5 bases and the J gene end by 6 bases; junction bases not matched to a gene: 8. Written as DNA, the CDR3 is TGTGCCAGCAGCACAGCCGGGACAGGCCCCGGGGAGCTGTTTTTT. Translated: CASSTAGTGPGELFF.

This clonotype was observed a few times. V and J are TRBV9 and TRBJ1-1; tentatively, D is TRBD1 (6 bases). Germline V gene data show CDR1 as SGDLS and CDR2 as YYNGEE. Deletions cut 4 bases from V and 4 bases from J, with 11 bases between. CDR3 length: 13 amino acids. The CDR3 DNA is TGTGCCAGCAGCAAAGGGGGTGGCACTGAAGCTTTCTTT. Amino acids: CASSKGGGTEAFF.

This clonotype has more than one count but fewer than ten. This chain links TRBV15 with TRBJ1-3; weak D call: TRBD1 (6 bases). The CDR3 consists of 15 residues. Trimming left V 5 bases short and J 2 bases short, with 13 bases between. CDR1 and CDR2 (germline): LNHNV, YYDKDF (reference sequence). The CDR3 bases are TGTGCCACCAGCCCAGGGGTTCAGGCTGGAAACACCATATATTTT. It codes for CATSPGVQAGNTIYF.

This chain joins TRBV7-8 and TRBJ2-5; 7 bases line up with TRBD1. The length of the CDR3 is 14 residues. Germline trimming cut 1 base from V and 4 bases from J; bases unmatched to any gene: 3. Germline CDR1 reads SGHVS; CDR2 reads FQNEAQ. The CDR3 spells CASSLDTGVETQYF. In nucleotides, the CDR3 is TGTGCCAGCAGCTTAGATACAGGGGTAGAGACCCAGTACTTC.

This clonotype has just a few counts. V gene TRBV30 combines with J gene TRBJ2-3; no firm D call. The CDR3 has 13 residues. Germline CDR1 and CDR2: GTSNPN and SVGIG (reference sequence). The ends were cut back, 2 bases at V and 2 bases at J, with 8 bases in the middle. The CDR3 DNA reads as TGTGCCTGGAGTCGAACCCTCACAGATACGCAGTATTTT. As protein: CAWSRTLTDTQYF.

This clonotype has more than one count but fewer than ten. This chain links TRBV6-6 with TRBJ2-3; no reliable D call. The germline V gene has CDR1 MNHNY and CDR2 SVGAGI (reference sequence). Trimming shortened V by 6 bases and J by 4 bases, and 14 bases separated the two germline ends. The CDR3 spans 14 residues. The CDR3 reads CASRHTGGADTQYF. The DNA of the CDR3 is TGTGCCAGCAGGCACACGGGTGGGGCAGATACGCAGTATTTT.

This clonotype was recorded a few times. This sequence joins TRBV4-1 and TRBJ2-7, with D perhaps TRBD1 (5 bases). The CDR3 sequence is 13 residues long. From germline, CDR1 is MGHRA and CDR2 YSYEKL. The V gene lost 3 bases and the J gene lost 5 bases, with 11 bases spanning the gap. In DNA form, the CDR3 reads TGCGCCAGCAGCCAGGGGCAGGGTGACGAGCAGTACTTC. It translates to CASSQGQGDEQYF.

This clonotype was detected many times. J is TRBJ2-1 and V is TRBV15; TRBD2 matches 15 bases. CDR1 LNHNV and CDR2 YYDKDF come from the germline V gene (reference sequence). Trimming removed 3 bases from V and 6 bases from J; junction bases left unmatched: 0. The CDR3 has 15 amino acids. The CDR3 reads CATSRGLAGGNEQFF. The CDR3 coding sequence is TGTGCCACCAGCAGGGGACTAGCGGGGGGCAATGAGCAGTTCTTC.

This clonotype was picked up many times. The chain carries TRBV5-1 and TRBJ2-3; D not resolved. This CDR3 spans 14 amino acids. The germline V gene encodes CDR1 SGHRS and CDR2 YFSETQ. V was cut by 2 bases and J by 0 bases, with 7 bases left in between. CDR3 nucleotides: TGCGCCAGCAGCTTCCCAGGAAGCACAGATACGCAGTATTTT. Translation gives CASSFPGSTDTQYF.